This TCR beta chain was retrieved from a study of early T cells in non-severe SARS-CoV-2 infection. Findings of the study overall: Comparison of clonotypes with VDJdb favored anti-spike CD8 responses while missing private and CD4 specificities.

Unique molecular identifiers (one per individual cDNA molecule) were attached. One entry per CDR3 protein, called by TCRdb with MiXCR from the 5' RACE reads. This sample yields 40,000 to 45,000 distinct CDR3 sequences, of which roughly a tenth are seen a single time; around 9.8% belongs to the top ten. Trimming cost V 1 base and J 2 bases; bases outside gene matches: 2. The CDR3 loop spans 16 amino acids. CDR1 SGHRS and CDR2 YFSETQ come from the germline V gene. Many counts were recorded for this clonotype. Antigen specificity is unknown. This TCR derives from an adult who was a healthcare worker with PCR-confirmed SARS-CoV-2 infection or an uninfected control (not recorded which). The sequenced material came from whole blood. J is TRBJ2-5 and V is TRBV5-1, with 13 bases that match TRBD2. In DNA, the CDR3 is TGCGCCAGCAGCTTGTCGACTAGCGGGGGGCAAGAGACCCAGTACTTC. Protein: CASSLSTSGGQETQYF.